These 26 T cell receptor beta chains were sequenced from one sample in a study of blood T cells in healthy people across ages. Combining a sample-barcoded 5' primer with a J-beta primer mix, a second PCR ran for roughly 6 to 11 cycles. TCRdb analysed the 5' RACE reads with MiXCR anew, one entry per CDR3 protein. Found here are 650,000 to 700,000 distinct CDR3 sequences, around 52% of them singletons; the top ten hold approximately 13%. The sample was blood. Receptors were obtained from a woman older than 75 in good health.

The V gene is TRBV20-1, the J gene TRBJ2-4; 9 bases are shared with TRBD2. Judging by the DNA end, TRBJ2-7 fits better; the J call may be wrong. The CDR3 runs to 14 residues. Germline CDR1 DFQATT, CDR2 SNEGSKA (reference sequence). In DNA form, the CDR3 reads TGCAGTGCTGCCGTAGCGGGAGTCGTCAACGAGCAGTACTTC. It yields the protein CSAAVAGVVNEQYF.

This clonotype turned up a few times. The chain couples TRBV9 to TRBJ1-5, with D perhaps TRBD1 (6 bases). CDR1 is SGDLS, CDR2 YYNGEE, per germline. The V gene lost 2 bases and the J gene lost 7 bases, with 16 bases spanning the gap. The CDR3 extends over 15 amino acids. The CDR3 DNA reads TGTGCCAGCAGCGTGGGGGGCCGGGATGGGCAGCCCCAGCATTTT. This gives the protein CASSVGGRDGQPQHF.

The chain couples TRBV10-3 to TRBJ2-4; 11 bases are a match to TRBD1. The end of the DNA is better explained by TRBJ2-7, so the J call may be wrong. Germline values: CDR1 ENHRY, CDR2 SYGVKD. The length of the CDR3 is 15 residues. CDR3 sequence reads: CAISEGGTGGYEQYF. CDR3 DNA: TGTGCCATCAGTGAAGGTGGGACAGGGGGCTACGAGCAGTACTTC.

The J gene is TRBJ1-1, the V gene TRBV6-6; 8 bases align to TRBD1. Germline-derived CDR1 and CDR2 are MNHNY and SVGAGI (reference sequence). CDR3 length: 14 residues. V shed 5 bases, J shed 4 bases, and the junction held 6 bases outside the gene matches. The CDR3 DNA reads TGTGCCAGCAGTCCCCAGACAGGGGCCACTGAAGCTTTCTTT. Its translation is CASSPQTGATEAFF.

This chain connects TRBV3-1 to TRBJ2-5, with no clear D. Germline CDR1 reads LGHDT; CDR2 reads YNNKEL (reference sequence). The CDR3 sequence is 13 residues long. Trimming took 1 base from V and 10 from J, leaving 13 bases between them. Written as DNA, the CDR3 is TGTGCCAGCAGCCAAGGCCCCACCCAGAGCCAGTACTTC. Residues: CASSQGPTQSQYF.

Only a few counts were recorded for this clonotype. The chain couples TRBV7-3 to TRBJ1-1, with 7 bases lining up with TRBD1. The CDR3 is made up of 15 amino acids. Trimming took 5 bases from V and 0 from J; bases not matched to a gene: 6. Germline-derived CDR1 and CDR2 are SGHTA and FQGTGA. CDR3 in amino acids: CASSLQQGLNTEAFF. CDR3 DNA: TGTGCCAGCAGCCTCCAACAGGGGTTGAACACTGAAGCTTTCTTT.

This clonotype turned up a few times. The chain is built from TRBV6-6 and TRBJ2-6, with D perhaps TRBD1 or TRBD2 (5 bases each). Germline CDR1 MNHNY, CDR2 SVGAGI (reference sequence). The germline V and J ends were trimmed by 7 bases and 0 bases, with 16 bases remaining between them. The CDR3 runs to 17 residues. CDR3 protein: CASKYGTDHSGANVLTF. The CDR3 DNA follows: TGTGCCAGCAAATATGGGACGGACCACTCTGGGGCCAACGTCCTGACTTTC.

In its sample, this clonotype was seen once. The rearrangement uses TRBV5-1 and TRBJ2-5; TRBD2 aligns across 13 bases. The J call may be wrong; the DNA end is better matched by TRBJ2-7. CDR1 and CDR2 from the germline V gene are SGHRS and YFSETQ. The CDR3 spans 15 residues. DNA for the CDR3: TGCGCCAGCAGCGGCGGGACTAGCGGGACATACGAGCAGTACTTC. Translated, it gives CASSGGTSGTYEQYF.

The CDR3 spells CASSQGQGLGYEQYF. The CDR3 nucleotides are TGCGCCAGCAGCCAAGGACAGGGCCTTGGATACGAGCAGTACTTC. This rearrangement joins TRBV4-3 to TRBJ2-7, with 7 bases lining up with TRBD1. The CDR3 covers 15 residues. The V gene's germline CDR1 is LGHNA and CDR2 YSLEER. V dropped 1 base and J dropped 4; count of bases not matched to a gene: 7.

Only a few counts were recorded for this clonotype. This may arise from a read error, as a much more abundant clone is one base away. The chain uses TRBV12-3 or TRBV12-4 and TRBJ2-5; D is ambiguous. V dropped 0 bases and J dropped 4 bases, with 12 bases sitting between them. This CDR3 spans 15 amino acids. CDR3 nucleotides: TGTGCCAGCAGTTTAGCGCGTAGGGTGGGAGAGACCCAGTACTTC. Protein: CASSLARRVGETQYF.

This clonotype was observed a few times. CDR3: CASSWSRGEQFF. The DNA for the CDR3 is TGCGCCAGCAGCTGGTCTCGGGGGGAGCAGTTCTTC. This rearrangement joins TRBV5-1 to TRBJ2-1; a weak D match, TRBD2 (6 bases). V was trimmed by 3 bases and J by 10 bases, leaving 11 bases between them. This CDR3 spans 12 amino acids. Germline V gives CDR1 SGHRS, CDR2 YFSETQ.

The rearrangement links TRBV7-9 to TRBJ2-1, with TRBD2 as a possible D gene (5 bases). The germline V gene encodes CDR1 SEHNR and CDR2 FQNEAQ (reference sequence). This CDR3 spans 13 amino acids. Trimming left V 3 bases short and J 8 bases short, with 11 bases between. The CDR3 region is CASSFLVGDEQFF. CDR3 sequence (DNA): TGTGCCAGCAGCTTCCTCGTGGGAGATGAGCAGTTCTTC. Looking up the rest from reference TRBV7-9 and TRBJ2-1 gives the full variable domain: DTGVSQNPRHKITKRGQNVTFRCDPISEHNRLYWYRQTLGQGPEFLTYFQNEAQLEKSRLLSDRFSAERPKGSFSTLEIQRTEQGDSAMYLCASSFLVGDEQFFGPGTRLTVL.

This clonotype was detected only a few times. V and J are TRBV12-3 or TRBV12-4 and TRBJ1-2; D is perhaps TRBD1 (5 bases). V was trimmed by 6 bases and J by 6 bases, leaving 17 bases between them. The CDR3 has 14 residues. The CDR3 region has the DNA TGTGCCAGCAGAGGGTCTAGGGGCACCAATGGCTACACCTTC. Translating gives CASRGSRGTNGYTF.

Concerning this clonotype: A read error may explain this, as a much larger clone is one base away. The gene calls are TRBV10-3 and TRBJ2-7, with D uncertain. Germline CDR1 reads ENHRY; CDR2 reads SYGVKD. Trimming took off 4 bases at V and 7 bases at J, with 14 bases between the two ends. This CDR3 contains 13 residues. In DNA, the CDR3 is TGTGCCATCAGTGTTACTGAGATGGATGAGCAGTACTTC. The encoded protein is CAISVTEMDEQYF.

The CDR3 region has the DNA TGCAGTGCTAGAGCCGGGGGGAGATACGAGCAGTACTTC. Translating it yields CSARAGGRYEQYF. The rearrangement uses TRBV20-1 and TRBJ2-5, with 7 positions matching TRBD2. The end of the DNA fits TRBJ2-7 better, so the J call may be wrong. This CDR3 is 13 amino acids long. Per germline, CDR1 DFQATT and CDR2 SNEGSKA (reference sequence).

The chain carries TRBV15 and TRBJ2-5; D gene ambiguous. CDR1 LNHNV and CDR2 YYDKDF come from the germline V gene (reference sequence). The CDR3 totals 12 residues. Trimming left V 0 bases short and J 7 bases short, with 6 bases between. CDR3 region: CATSRDKWTQYF. The CDR3 DNA follows: TGTGCCACCAGCAGAGACAAGTGGACCCAGTACTTC.

This clonotype was counted between two and nine times. The chain links TRBV4-1 to TRBJ2-1; 7 nucleotides match TRBD1. Trimming removed 3 bases from V and 5 bases from J; junction bases left unmatched: 16. The length of the CDR3 is 18 residues. Germline V gives CDR1 MGHRA, CDR2 YSYEKL. The CDR3 loop is CASSQHRGVPFLDNEQFF. For the CDR3, the DNA is TGCGCCAGCAGCCAGCACAGGGGTGTCCCCTTTCTTGACAATGAGCAGTTCTTC.

The rearrangement uses TRBV3-1 and TRBJ2-4; a possible D gene is TRBD2 (5 bases). The CDR3 loop spans 15 amino acids. The germline V gene encodes CDR1 LGHDT and CDR2 YNNKEL (reference sequence). V lost 0 bases and J lost 5, with 11 bases in between. DNA for the CDR3: TGTGCCAGCAGCCAAGAGCGGGTTCTGGAAAACATTCAGTACTTC. As protein: CASSQERVLENIQYF.

This clonotype was seen a handful of times. The V call is TRBV7-3, the J call TRBJ2-1; 12 bases agree with TRBD2. The trim removed 5 bases at V and 3 bases at J, leaving 5 bases unmatched. The germline V gene has CDR1 SGHTA and CDR2 FQGTGA. The CDR3 is 16 amino acids. The CDR3 coding sequence is TGTGCCAGCAGCCCCCTAGCGGGAGGGTTCTACAATGAGCAGTTCTTC. It is translated as CASSPLAGGFYNEQFF.

The genes are TRBV4-2 and TRBJ2-7; D is undetermined. This CDR3 has 15 residues. V was pared by 4 bases and J by 1 base, with 14 bases between. The V gene's germline CDR1 is LGHNA and CDR2 YNFKEQ. The CDR3 nucleotides are TGTGCCAGCAGCCTTCTTCAGACACAATCCTACGAGCAGTACTTC. This codes for CASSLLQTQSYEQYF.

Concerning this clonotype: A single base separates this from a much larger clone, so it may be a read error. The rearrangement uses TRBV11-2 and TRBJ2-1; 9 bases agree with TRBD2. CDR1 and CDR2 (germline): SGHAT, FQNNGV. The CDR3 sequence is 16 residues long. CDR3 loop: CASSVTGTSTINGQFF. As DNA, the CDR3 is TGTGCCAGCAGCGTGACCGGGACTAGCACTATCAATGGGCAGTTCTTC.

The chain employs TRBV20-1 and TRBJ2-3; 13 bases are a match to TRBD2. Germline V lookup: CDR1 DFQATT, CDR2 SNEGSKA (reference sequence). The CDR3 sequence is 17 residues long. After removal of 1 base from V and 5 bases from J, the junction contained 9 bases not matched to a gene. CDR3 DNA: TGCAGTGCTAGAGGGCGAGGGACTAGCGGGATAAGAGATACGCAGTATTTT. Translation: CSARGRGTSGIRDTQYF.

The table lists this clonotype with a few counts. The chain uses TRBV30 and TRBJ2-7; the D is unclear. The DNA end is more similar to TRBJ2-5, so the J call may be wrong. Germline CDR1 is GTSNPN and CDR2 is SVGIG (reference sequence). CDR3 length: 12 amino acids. The CDR3 spells CAWSVIGETQYF. In DNA, the CDR3 is TGTGCCTGGAGTGTGATCGGAGAGACCCAGTACTTC.

This clonotype was seen ten or more times. The chain combines TRBV28 with TRBJ2-5; D not certain. V was cut by 5 bases and J by 5 bases, with 6 bases left in between. The CDR3 has 11 residues. Germline V CDR1 and CDR2: MDHEN, SYDVKM. The CDR3 is CASSIVETQYF. The CDR3 coding sequence is TGTGCCAGCAGTATAGTGGAGACCCAGTACTTC. The full variable domain, with the rest looked up from reference TRBV28 and TRBJ2-5, is DVKVTQSSRYLVKRTGEKVFLECVQDMDHENMFWYRQDPGLGLRLIYFSYDVKMKEKGDIPEGYSVSREKKERFSLILESASTNQTSMYLCASSIVETQYFGPGTRLLVL.

This chain uses TRBV6-6 with TRBJ2-7; 10 nucleotides line up with TRBD2. Germline V gene sequence: CDR1 MNHNY, CDR2 SVGAGI (reference sequence). The J segment lost 0 bases and the V segment lost 6 bases, leaving 5 bases of the junction unmatched. The CDR3 loop spans 15 amino acids. This CDR3 is CASRRLAGLSYEQYF. The CDR3 DNA sequence: TGTGCCAGCAGACGACTAGCGGGCCTCTCCTACGAGCAGTACTTC.

This clonotype was observed many times. The chain uses TRBV4-1 and TRBJ2-1, with D perhaps matching TRBD2 (5 bases). Per germline, CDR1 MGHRA and CDR2 YSYEKL. This CDR3 has 15 amino acids. The V gene lost 4 bases and the J gene lost 9 bases, with 19 bases spanning the gap. The CDR3 DNA sequence: TGCGCCAGCAGCCGTGGACTCCACGAATACGGTGAGCAGTTCTTC. This encodes CASSRGLHEYGEQFF.